These 22 T cell receptor beta chains share one sample of origin, sequenced in a study of blood T cell repertoires in COVID-19. The repertoire was sequenced with immunoSEQ multiplex PCR; TCRdb's copy has only in-frame clones and lacks some. The sample has roughly 40,000 clones, approximately 70% seen once; the top ten hold under 75%. Material for sequencing was peripheral blood. The receptors were gathered from an elderly man with acute or convalescent COVID-19.

V and J are TRBV19 and TRBJ1-1; the match to TRBD1 covers 9 bases. J was trimmed by 8 bases and V by 4 bases; bases with no gene match: 14. Germline lookup yields CDR1 LNHDA and CDR2 SQIVND (reference sequence). The CDR3 has 16 amino acids. Written as DNA, the CDR3 is TGTGCCAGTAGTACTGGGACAGGGAATCGAGGCTCCGAAGCTTTCTTT. Protein: CASSTGTGNRGSEAFF.

The V call is TRBV24-1, the J call TRBJ1-1; 7 nucleotides agree with TRBD1. Germline CDR1 and CDR2: KGHDR and SFDVKD. V shed 6 bases and J 5 bases; nucleotides not matched to a gene: 5. This CDR3 region has 13 residues. CDR3 DNA sequence: TGTGCCACCAGTAGCGCAGGGGGGACTGAAGCTTTCTTT. This encodes CATSSAGGTEAFF.

Turning to this clone: Other DNA sequences in the same sample also yield this CDR3. CDR3 loop: CASSWDSEAFF. The CDR3 bases are TGTGCCAGCAGTTGGGACAGTGAAGCTTTCTTT. This rearrangement joins TRBV6-6 to TRBJ1-1; TRBD1 matches at 7 bases. After removal of 4 bases from V and 7 bases from J, the junction contained 0 bases not matched to a gene. The germline CDR1 and CDR2 sequences are MNHNY and SVGAGI (reference sequence). CDR3 length equals 11 residues.

The chain recombines TRBV28 with TRBJ2-5; 9 bases align to TRBD2. The V and J ends lost 1 base and 4 bases, in that order; junction bases with no gene match: 7. In germline, CDR1 is MDHEN, CDR2 SYDVKM. The CDR3 runs 16 residues. This chain's CDR3 is CASSLSSGNLRETQYF. The CDR3 DNA sequence: TGTGCCAGCAGTTTATCTAGCGGGAACCTAAGAGAGACCCAGTACTTC.

The rearrangement uses TRBV2 and TRBJ1-1; D not resolved. This CDR3 has 14 residues. Deletions cut 6 bases from V and 4 bases from J, with 15 bases between. Germline CDR1 is SNHLY and CDR2 is FYNNEI. Written as DNA, the CDR3 is TGTGCCAGCAGGCGGGAGGGTCTTGGCACTGAAGCTTTCTTT. Translated, it gives CASRREGLGTEAFF.

This rearrangement joins TRBV12-3 or TRBV12-4 to TRBJ2-2; D not resolved. CDR3 length: 13 residues. Trimming removed 3 bases at V and 5 bases at J, with 7 bases between. CDR3 coding DNA: TGTGCCAGCAGTTTTACGACAACCGGGGAGCTGTTTTTT. Encoded protein: CASSFTTTGELFF.

The rearrangement links TRBV5-1 to TRBJ1-1; D not resolved. Per the germline V gene, CDR1 is SGHRS and CDR2 is YFSETQ. V lost 1 base and J lost 2, with 12 bases in between. The length of the CDR3 is 15 residues. As DNA, the CDR3 is TGCGCCAGCAGCTTGAGCGCGGGGATTAACACTGAAGCTTTCTTT. It is translated as CASSLSAGINTEAFF. Full variable domain (rest looked up from reference TRBV5-1 and TRBJ1-1): KAGVTQTPRYLIKTRGQQVTLSCSPISGHRSVSWYQQTPGQGLQFLFEYFSETQRNKGNFPGRFSGRQFSNSRSEMNVSTLELGDSALYLCASSLSAGINTEAFFGQGTRLTVV.

The chain is built from TRBV28 and TRBJ2-5; TRBD2 might be the D (5 bases). V gave up 6 bases and J gave up 7 bases, with 9 bases separating them. The CDR3 spans 11 residues. Germline V gives CDR1 MDHEN, CDR2 SYDVKM. The CDR3 reads CASSPAGTQYF. The CDR3 coding sequence is TGTGCCAGCAGCCCCGCGGGGACCCAGTACTTC.

The V gene is TRBV6-1, the J gene TRBJ2-1, with TRBD1 matching over 10 bases. This CDR3 has 14 residues. Trimming at V came to 3 bases and at J to 8 bases, leaving 4 bases not matched to a gene. Germline V CDR1 and CDR2: MNHNS, SASEGT. The CDR3 DNA reads TGTGCCAGCAGTGAGGGACAGGGGTCGGATGAGCAGTTCTTC. Translation: CASSEGQGSDEQFF.

CDR3 in amino acids: CSTSDRHGSREQYF. The CDR3 region has the DNA TGCAGCACCTCGGACAGGCATGGTTCGAGGGAGCAGTACTTC. The rearrangement joins TRBV29-1 to TRBJ2-7, with TRBD1 matching 7 bases. The CDR3 sequence is 14 residues long. Per germline, CDR1 SQVTM and CDR2 ANQGSEA. After removal of 8 bases from V and 7 bases from J, the junction contained 17 bases not matched to a gene.

The chain uses TRBV5-4 and TRBJ2-7; 7 nucleotides agree with TRBD2. J gave up 2 bases and V 0 bases, and 8 bases lay outside the gene matches. CDR1 and CDR2 from the germline V gene are SGHNT and YYREEE (reference sequence). The CDR3 is 16 amino acids. The CDR3 DNA sequence: TGTGCCAGCAGCTTGGGCGGCAGCGGGGTAACCTACGAGCAGTACTTC. This sequence encodes CASSLGGSGVTYEQYF.

CDR3 amino acids: CASSVGGNSYEQYF. The CDR3 nucleotides are TGTGCCAGCAGCGTGGGAGGGAACTCCTACGAGCAGTACTTC. This chain links TRBV11-3 with TRBJ2-7; 7 bases line up with TRBD2. CDR1 SGHNT and CDR2 YENEEA come from the germline V gene. CDR3 length: 14 residues. V shed 5 bases and J 0 bases; nucleotides not matched to a gene: 4.

The chain couples TRBV27 to TRBJ2-3; 10 bases align to TRBD2. The CDR3 contains 14 residues. V lost 2 bases, J lost 8 bases, and 4 bases stayed unmatched. From germline, CDR1 is MNHEY and CDR2 SMNVEV (reference sequence). In DNA, the CDR3 is TGTGCCAGCAGTTTACTAGCGGGAGACGGTACGCAGTATTTT. It translates to CASSLLAGDGTQYF.

This clone is a singleton in its sample. V and J are TRBV4-2 and TRBJ2-3; 13 bases align to TRBD2. CDR1 is LGHNA, CDR2 YNFKEQ, per germline. The V and J ends lost 4 bases and 5 bases, in that order; junction bases with no gene match: 6. The CDR3 extends over 16 amino acids. Here the CDR3 DNA reads TGTGCCAGCAGCCCTGGGGGACTAGCGGGAATAGATACGCAGTATTTT. It is translated as CASSPGGLAGIDTQYF.

This clone has just one count. This sequence joins TRBV9 and TRBJ2-3; TRBD2 matches at 8 bases. Germline loops: CDR1 SGDLS, CDR2 YYNGEE. This CDR3 has 18 residues. V trimming: 0 bases; J trimming: 0 bases; junction bases outside the gene matches: 9. This CDR3 is CASSVEVSGIISTDTQYF. The CDR3 DNA is TGTGCCAGCAGCGTAGAGGTTAGCGGGATAATTAGCACAGATACGCAGTATTTT.

The chain combines TRBV6-5 with TRBJ2-2, with 8 bases fitting TRBD1. CDR1 MNHEY and CDR2 SVGAGI come from the germline V gene. The J segment lost 3 bases and the V segment lost 7 bases, leaving 4 bases of the junction unmatched. CDR3 length: 14 residues. The CDR3 is CASKQGEHTGELFF. CDR3 DNA: TGTGCCAGCAAACAGGGGGAACACACCGGGGAGCTGTTTTTT.

This clone was seen just once. This chain uses TRBV6-5 with TRBJ2-1, with D possibly matching TRBD2 (5 bases). Germline assignment: CDR1 MNHEY and CDR2 SVGAGI. Trimming removed 6 bases at V and 9 bases at J, with 12 bases between. The CDR3 runs to 12 residues. CDR3 in amino acids: CASSLLRGEQFF. CDR3 DNA: TGTGCCAGCAGCCTCCTCCGGGGTGAGCAGTTCTTC.

V usage is TRBV2 and J usage is TRBJ2-1, with D perhaps matching TRBD2 (5 bases). The germline CDR1 and CDR2 sequences are SNHLY and FYNNEI. The CDR3 covers 11 residues. V shed 1 base and J shed 12 bases, with 7 bases lying between them. The CDR3 reads CASSEVGGQFF. The CDR3 bases are TGTGCCAGCAGTGAAGTAGGAGGGCAGTTCTTC.

The gene calls are TRBV13 and TRBJ2-2; D not certain. CDR3 length: 12 residues. Germline CDR1 and CDR2: PRHDT and FYEKMQ (reference sequence). V lost 3 bases and J 8 bases, leaving 7 bases between the germline ends. The CDR3 protein is CASSFSGGELFF. CDR3 coding DNA: TGTGCCAGCAGCTTCTCGGGTGGGGAGCTGTTTTTT.

This sequence joins TRBV6-5 and TRBJ2-1, with D possibly matching TRBD2 (5 bases). The CDR3 consists of 15 residues. Germline CDR1 and CDR2: MNHEY and SVGAGI. V was cut by 4 bases and J by 0 bases, with 10 bases left in between. The CDR3 is CASSFGLASYNEQFF. DNA of the CDR3: TGTGCCAGCAGTTTCGGACTGGCCTCCTACAATGAGCAGTTCTTC.

This chain uses TRBV6-6 with TRBJ2-1, with D possibly TRBD1 on 5 matching bases. Trimming took 5 bases from V and 8 from J, leaving 19 bases between them. CDR1 and CDR2 (germline): MNHNY, SVGAGI (reference sequence). The length of the CDR3 is 15 residues. The CDR3 protein is CASSRQGLAMDEQFF. For the CDR3, the DNA is TGTGCCAGCAGTAGGCAGGGTTTAGCAATGGATGAGCAGTTCTTC.

The chain has TRBV19 and TRBJ2-3, with D hard to call. The germline V gene encodes CDR1 LNHDA and CDR2 SQIVND (reference sequence). The CDR3 runs 13 residues. V shed 3 bases and J shed 6 bases, with 10 bases lying between them. The CDR3 loop is CASSMGSPDTQYF. The CDR3 DNA reads TGTGCCAGTAGTATGGGTAGCCCCGATACGCAGTATTTT.